This T cell receptor beta chain is from a study of cytomegalovirus exposure and HLA in healthy donors. CDR1 is KGHSH and CDR2 is LQKENI in the germline V gene. The CDR3 is 13 residues long. Trimming pared 5 bases from V and 5 bases from J, leaving 12 bases between. The primer mix had 60 Vbeta and 13 Jbeta primers. The method was immunoSEQ multiplex PCR; TCRdb's version includes in-frame clones alone and lacks a portion of them. The sample includes tens of thousands of clones. Input material: PBMCs. J is TRBJ2-5 and V is TRBV18; D possibly corresponds to TRBD1 (5 bases). The sequence was collected from a man aged 25 to 45 in good health and CMV-seropositive. DNA of the CDR3: TGTGCCAGCTCATTCGGACACGGTGAGACCCAGTACTTC. Translation gives CASSFGHGETQYF.